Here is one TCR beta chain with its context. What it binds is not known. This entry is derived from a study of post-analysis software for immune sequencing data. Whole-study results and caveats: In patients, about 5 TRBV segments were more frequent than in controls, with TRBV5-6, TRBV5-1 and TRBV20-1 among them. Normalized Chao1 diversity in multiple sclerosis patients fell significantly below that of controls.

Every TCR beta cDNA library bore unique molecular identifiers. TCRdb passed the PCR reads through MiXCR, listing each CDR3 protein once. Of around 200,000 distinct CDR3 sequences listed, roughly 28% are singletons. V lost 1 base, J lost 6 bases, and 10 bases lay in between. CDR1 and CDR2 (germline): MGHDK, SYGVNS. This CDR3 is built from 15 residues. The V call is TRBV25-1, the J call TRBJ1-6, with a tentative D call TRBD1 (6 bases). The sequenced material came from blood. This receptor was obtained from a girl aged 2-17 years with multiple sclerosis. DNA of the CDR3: TGTGCCAGCAGTGAATGGGGGGCCGGTAATTCACCCCTCCACTTT. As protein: CASSEWGAGNSPLHF.